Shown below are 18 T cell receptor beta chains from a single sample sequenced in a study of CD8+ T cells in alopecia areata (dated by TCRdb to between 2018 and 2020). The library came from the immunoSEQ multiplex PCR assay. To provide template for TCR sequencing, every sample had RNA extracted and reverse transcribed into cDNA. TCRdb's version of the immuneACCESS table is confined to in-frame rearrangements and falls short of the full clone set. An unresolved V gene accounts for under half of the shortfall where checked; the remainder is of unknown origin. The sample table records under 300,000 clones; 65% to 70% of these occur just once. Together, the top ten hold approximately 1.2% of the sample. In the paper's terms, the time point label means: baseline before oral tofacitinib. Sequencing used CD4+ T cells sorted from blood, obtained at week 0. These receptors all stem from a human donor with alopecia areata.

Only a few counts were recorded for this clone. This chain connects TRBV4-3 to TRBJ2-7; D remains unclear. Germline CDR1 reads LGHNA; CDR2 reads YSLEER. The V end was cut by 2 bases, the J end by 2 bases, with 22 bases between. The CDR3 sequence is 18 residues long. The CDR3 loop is CASSQRYRSGQAPYEQYF. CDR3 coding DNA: TGCGCCAGCAGCCAACGGTATCGATCCGGGCAGGCCCCCTACGAGCAGTACTTC.

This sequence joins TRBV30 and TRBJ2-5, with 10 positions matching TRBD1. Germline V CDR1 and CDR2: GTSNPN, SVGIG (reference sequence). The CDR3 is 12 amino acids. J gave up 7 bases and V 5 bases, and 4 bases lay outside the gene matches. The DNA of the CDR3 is TGTGCCTGGGACAGGGGGCTTGGGACCCAGTACTTC. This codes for CAWDRGLGTQYF.

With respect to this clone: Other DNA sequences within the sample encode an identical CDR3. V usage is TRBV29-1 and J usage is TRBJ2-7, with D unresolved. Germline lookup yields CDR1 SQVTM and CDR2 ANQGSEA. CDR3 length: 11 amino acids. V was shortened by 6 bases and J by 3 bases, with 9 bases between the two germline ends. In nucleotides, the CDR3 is TGCAGCGTCCGCGACATCTACGAGCAGTACTTC. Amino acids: CSVRDIYEQYF.

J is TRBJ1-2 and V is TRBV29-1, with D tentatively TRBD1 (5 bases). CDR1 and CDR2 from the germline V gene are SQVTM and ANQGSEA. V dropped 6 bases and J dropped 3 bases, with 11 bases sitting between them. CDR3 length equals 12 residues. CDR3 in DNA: TGCAGCGTCAGAGGGGAAGACTATGGCTACACCTTC. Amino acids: CSVRGEDYGYTF.

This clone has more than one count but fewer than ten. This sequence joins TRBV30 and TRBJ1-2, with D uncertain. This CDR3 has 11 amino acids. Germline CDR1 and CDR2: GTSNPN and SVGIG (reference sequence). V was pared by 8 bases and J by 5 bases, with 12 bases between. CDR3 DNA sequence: TGTGCCGGTCAATTGGGTTATGGCTACACCTTC. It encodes CAGQLGYGYTF.

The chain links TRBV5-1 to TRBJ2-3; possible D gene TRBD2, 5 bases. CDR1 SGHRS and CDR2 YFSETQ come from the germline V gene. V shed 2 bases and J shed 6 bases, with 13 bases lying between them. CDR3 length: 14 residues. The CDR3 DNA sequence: TGCGCCAGCAGCTTTGGACTTCTCTTGGATACGCAGTATTTT. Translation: CASSFGLLLDTQYF.

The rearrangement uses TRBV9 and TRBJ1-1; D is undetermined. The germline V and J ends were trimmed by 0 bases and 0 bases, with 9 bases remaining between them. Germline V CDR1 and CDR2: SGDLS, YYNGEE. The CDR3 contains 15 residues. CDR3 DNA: TGTGCCAGCAGCGTAGGCGGATTTATGAACACTGAAGCTTTCTTT. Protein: CASSVGGFMNTEAFF.

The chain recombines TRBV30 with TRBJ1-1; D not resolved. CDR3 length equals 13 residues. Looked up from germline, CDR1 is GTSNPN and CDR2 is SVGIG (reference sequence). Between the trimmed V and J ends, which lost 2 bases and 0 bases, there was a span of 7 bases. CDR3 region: CAWSSTVNTEAFF. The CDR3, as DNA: TGTGCCTGGAGTTCGACGGTGAACACTGAAGCTTTCTTT.

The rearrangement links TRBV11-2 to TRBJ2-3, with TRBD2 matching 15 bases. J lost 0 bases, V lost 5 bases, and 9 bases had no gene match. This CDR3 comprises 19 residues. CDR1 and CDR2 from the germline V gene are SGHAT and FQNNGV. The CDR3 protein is CASSTRGTSGGLSTDTQYF. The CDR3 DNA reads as TGTGCCAGCAGCACGCGAGGGACTAGCGGGGGGCTAAGCACAGATACGCAGTATTTT.

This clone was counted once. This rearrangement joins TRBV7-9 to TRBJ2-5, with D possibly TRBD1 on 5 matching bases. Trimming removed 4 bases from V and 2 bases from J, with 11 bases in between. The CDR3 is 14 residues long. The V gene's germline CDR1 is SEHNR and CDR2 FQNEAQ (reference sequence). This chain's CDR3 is CASSWAGKQETQYF. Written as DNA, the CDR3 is TGTGCCAGCAGCTGGGCAGGGAAACAAGAGACCCAGTACTTC.

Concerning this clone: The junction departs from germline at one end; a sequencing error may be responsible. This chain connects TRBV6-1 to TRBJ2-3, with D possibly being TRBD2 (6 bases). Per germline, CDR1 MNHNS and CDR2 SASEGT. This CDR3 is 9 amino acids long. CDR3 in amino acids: CAGTDTQYF. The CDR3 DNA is TGCGCGGGGACAGATACGCAGTATTTT.

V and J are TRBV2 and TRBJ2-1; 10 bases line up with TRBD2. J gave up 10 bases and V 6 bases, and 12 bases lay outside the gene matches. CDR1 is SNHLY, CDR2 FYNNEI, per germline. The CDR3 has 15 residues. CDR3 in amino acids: CASSVAGGSVREQFF. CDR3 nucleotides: TGTGCCAGCAGCGTAGCGGGGGGATCAGTGAGGGAGCAGTTCTTC. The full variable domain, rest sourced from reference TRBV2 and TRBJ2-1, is EPEVTQTPSHQVTQMGQEVILRCVPISNHLYFYWYRQILGQKVEFLVSFYNNEISEKSEIFDDQFSVERPDGSNFTLKIRSTKLEDSAMYFCASSVAGGSVREQFFGPGTRLTVL.

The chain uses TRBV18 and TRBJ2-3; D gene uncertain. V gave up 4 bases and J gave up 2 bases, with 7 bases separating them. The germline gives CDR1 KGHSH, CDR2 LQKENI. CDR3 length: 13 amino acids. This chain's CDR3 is CASSLSFTDTQYF. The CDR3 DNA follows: TGTGCCAGCTCACTCTCTTTCACAGATACGCAGTATTTT.

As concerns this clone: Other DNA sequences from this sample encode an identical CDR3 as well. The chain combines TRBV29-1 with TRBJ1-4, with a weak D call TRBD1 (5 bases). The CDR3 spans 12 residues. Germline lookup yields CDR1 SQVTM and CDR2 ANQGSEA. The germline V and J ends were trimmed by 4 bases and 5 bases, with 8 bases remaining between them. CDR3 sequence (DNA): TGCAGCGTTGGGCAGGGAAATGAAAAACTGTTTTTT. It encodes CSVGQGNEKLFF.

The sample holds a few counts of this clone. CDR3 sequence reads: CASSSSTFETGELFF. CDR3 DNA sequence: TGTGCCAGCAGCTCGTCTACTTTCGAAACCGGGGAGCTGTTTTTT. The V gene is TRBV7-2, the J gene TRBJ2-2; D is unclear. The germline V gene encodes CDR1 SGHTA and CDR2 FQGNSA. The length of the CDR3 is 15 residues. Trimming shortened V by 4 bases and J by 5 bases, and 14 bases separated the two germline ends. Full variable domain (outside the CDR3, taken from reference TRBV7-2 and TRBJ2-2): GAGVSQSPSNKVTEKGKDVELRCDPISGHTALYWYRQSLGQGLEFLIYFQGNSAPDKSGLPSDRFSAERTGGSVSTLTIQRTQQEDSAVYLCASSSSTFETGELFFGEGSRLTVL.

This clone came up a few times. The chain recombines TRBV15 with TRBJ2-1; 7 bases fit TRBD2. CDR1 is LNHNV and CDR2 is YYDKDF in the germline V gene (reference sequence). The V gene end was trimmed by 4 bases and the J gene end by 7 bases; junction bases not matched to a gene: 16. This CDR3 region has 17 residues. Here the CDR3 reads CATSTPILAVPGNEQFF. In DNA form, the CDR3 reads TGTGCCACCAGCACCCCGATCCTAGCGGTTCCGGGGAATGAGCAGTTCTTC.

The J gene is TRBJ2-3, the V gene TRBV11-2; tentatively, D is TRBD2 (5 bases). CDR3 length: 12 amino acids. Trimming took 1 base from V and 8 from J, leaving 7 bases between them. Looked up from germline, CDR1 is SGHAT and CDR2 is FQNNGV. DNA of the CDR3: TGTGCCAGCAGCTTAGGGGGAGTTACGCAGTATTTT. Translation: CASSLGGVTQYF.

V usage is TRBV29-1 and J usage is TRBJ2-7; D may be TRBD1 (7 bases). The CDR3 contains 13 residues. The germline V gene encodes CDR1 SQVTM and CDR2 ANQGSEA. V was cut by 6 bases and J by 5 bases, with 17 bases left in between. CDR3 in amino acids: CSVGGNRGDEQYF. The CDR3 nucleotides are TGCAGCGTCGGAGGGAACAGGGGCGACGAGCAGTACTTC.